This TCR beta chain originates from a study of blood T cell repertoires in COVID-19. Under the authors' procedure: Reference gene primer amplification gave nucleated cell count estimates. Repertoires were generated with immunoSEQ multiplex PCR, while TCRdb's copy carries only in-frame clones and drops some. The V and J calls and clone size were taken over from that table, and D and trimming were inferred from the DNA. The table shows roughly 220,000 clones, with under 90% occurring only once. The V end lost 6 bases, the J end lost 3 bases, and 14 bases lay between the germline ends. This CDR3 has 15 amino acids. Germline CDR1 MNHEY, CDR2 SVGAGI.

Sample: peripheral blood. This clonotype originated in a woman aged 55-70 years who had recovered from COVID-19. The V gene is TRBV6-5, the J gene TRBJ2-2, with TRBD2 as a possible D gene (6 bases). CDR3 nucleotides: TGTGCCAGCAGACCGACTAGTTTGTACACCGGGGAGCTGTTTTTT. It codes for CASRPTSLYTGELFF.